This record looks at one T cell receptor beta chain sequence and its context. V was shortened by 2 bases and J by 4 bases, with 9 bases between the two germline ends. This CDR3 is 14 amino acids long. CDR1 is ENHRY and CDR2 is SYGVKD in the germline V gene. Original handling: Reference gene primer amplification yielded estimated nucleated cell counts. Repertoires were generated with immunoSEQ multiplex PCR, while TCRdb's copy carries only in-frame clones and drops some. From that table come the V and J calls and clone size; the DNA was used to work out D and trimming. The data hold about 120,000 clones, with less than 85% observed a single time. This record comes from a study of blood T cell repertoires in COVID-19. Overall study context: From the United States, Italy and Spain came samples of acute and convalescent COVID-19. T cells, B-cell-depleted T cells, or PBMCs provided the cDNA or gDNA that served as material.

The sequence came from a man aged 25-40 years with acute or convalescent COVID-19. Sample: peripheral blood. This rearrangement joins TRBV10-3 to TRBJ1-5; tentatively, D is TRBD1 (5 bases). The CDR3 here is CAISEAGENQPQHF. The CDR3 DNA reads TGTGCCATCAGTGAGGCGGGGGAGAATCAGCCCCAGCATTTT.